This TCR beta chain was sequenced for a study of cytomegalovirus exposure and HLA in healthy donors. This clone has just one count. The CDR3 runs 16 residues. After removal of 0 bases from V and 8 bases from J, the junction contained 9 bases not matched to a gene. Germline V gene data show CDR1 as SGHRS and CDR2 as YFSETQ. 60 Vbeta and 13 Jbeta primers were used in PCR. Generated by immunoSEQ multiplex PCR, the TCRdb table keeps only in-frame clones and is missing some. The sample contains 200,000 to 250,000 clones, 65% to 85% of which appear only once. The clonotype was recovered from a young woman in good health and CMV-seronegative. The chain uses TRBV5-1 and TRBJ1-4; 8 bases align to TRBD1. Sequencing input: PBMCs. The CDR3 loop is CASSLATGGSGEKLFF. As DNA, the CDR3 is TGCGCCAGCAGCTTGGCCACAGGGGGGAGTGGAGAAAAACTGTTTTTT.